The text below deals with one T cell receptor beta chain. The sample originates from a study of blood T cell repertoires in COVID-19. Study details: PBMCs, B-cell-depleted T cells, or T cells provided the cDNA or gDNA that made up the material.

Generated by immunoSEQ multiplex PCR, the TCRdb table keeps only in-frame clones and is missing some. The table records about 200,000 clones, about 90% of them present only once. The sequenced sample consisted of peripheral blood. This clonotype was obtained from a woman in her 70s with acute or convalescent COVID-19.

The CDR3: CASSLDSGGLNEQFF. The CDR3 DNA follows: TGTGCCAGCAGTTTAGACTCCGGAGGGCTCAATGAGCAGTTCTTC. The chain joins TRBV2 to TRBJ2-1, with D perhaps matching TRBD2 (6 bases). V was shortened by 5 bases and J by 6 bases, with 17 bases between the two germline ends. The CDR3 extends over 15 amino acids. CDR1 is SNHLY, CDR2 FYNNEI, per germline.